The rows below give T cell receptor beta chains drawn from one sample of a study of CD8 T cells in Susac syndrome. TCRdb analysed the immunoSEQ multiplex PCR reads with MiXCR anew, one entry per CDR3 protein. In the table there are around 200,000 distinct CDR3 sequences, about 94% of which are singletons. The specimen was CD4+ T cells from PBMCs. These receptors came from a human donor with multiple sclerosis. Both conserved end residues are part of each CDR3. A D gene is named only where the DNA matches it firmly. Expanded clones get a size class; other rows say once, few or many, or leave the size out.

clone size: -
J gene: TRBJ1-5
D gene: TRBD1
V gene: TRBV6-2/TRBV6-3
CDR3 DNA: TGTGCCAGCAGACCAGGGGGTCAGCCCCAGCATTTT
CDR3 protein: CASRPGGQPQHF

clone size: few
J gene: TRBJ2-1
D gene: -
V gene: TRBV29-1
CDR3 DNA: TGCAGCGTCCGGGGCCCCAATGAGCAGTTCTTC
CDR3 protein: CSVRGPNEQFF

clone size: -
J gene: TRBJ1-1
D gene: TRBD1
V gene: TRBV29-1
CDR3 DNA: TGCAGCGTTGAATCGGGACAGGGGGCGAAGGCTTTCTTT
CDR3 protein: CSVESGQGAKAFF

clone size: once
J gene: TRBJ2-5
D gene: -
V gene: TRBV29-1
CDR3 DNA: TGCAGCGTCCGACAGATCCAAGAGACCCAGTACTTC
CDR3 protein: CSVRQIQETQYF

clone size: -
J gene: TRBJ1-5
D gene: TRBD1
V gene: TRBV9
CDR3 DNA: TGTGCCAGCAGCGCATCGGGACAGGGTGATCAGCCCCAGCATTTT
CDR3 protein: CASSASGQGDQPQHF

clone size: -
J gene: TRBJ1-1
D gene: -
V gene: TRBV2
CDR3 DNA: TGTGCCAGCACCAACCGGGCCGGTAACACTGAAGCTTTCTTT
CDR3 protein: CASTNRAGNTEAFF

clone size: -
J gene: TRBJ1-6
D gene: TRBD1
V gene: TRBV6-1
CDR3 DNA: TGTGCCAGCATGCCGGGACAGGTGAATTCACCCCTCCACTTT
CDR3 protein: CASMPGQVNSPLHF

clone size: -
J gene: TRBJ1-5
D gene: TRBD1
V gene: TRBV12-5
CDR3 DNA: TGTGCTAGTGGTTTGGCAGGGGGTCAGCCCCAGCATTTT
CDR3 protein: CASGLAGGQPQHF

clone size: -
J gene: TRBJ2-5
D gene: TRBD2
V gene: TRBV2
CDR3 DNA: TGTGCCAGCAGCCCGGCTAGCGGAGGACAAGAGACCCAGTACTTC
CDR3 protein: CASSPASGGQETQYF

clone size: -
J gene: TRBJ2-1
D gene: -
V gene: TRBV24-1
CDR3 DNA: TGTGCCACCAGTGCCCGACGGTCCCATGAGCAGTTCTTC
CDR3 protein: CATSARRSHEQFF

clone size: -
J gene: TRBJ1-1
D gene: -
V gene: TRBV20-1
CDR3 DNA: TGCAGTGCTAGAGATCTCTGGGGGCGATGGGACACTGAAGCTTTCTTT
CDR3 protein: CSARDLWGRWDTEAFF

clone size: -
J gene: TRBJ2-1
D gene: -
V gene: TRBV15
CDR3 DNA: TGTGCCACCAGCCGACCGCCGGGGGCCGACAATGAGCAGTTCTTC
CDR3 protein: CATSRPPGADNEQFF

clone size: -
J gene: TRBJ2-2
D gene: TRBD1
V gene: TRBV30
CDR3 DNA: TGTGCCTGGAGTGTACAGGGGACCGGGGAGCTGTTTTTT
CDR3 protein: CAWSVQGTGELFF

clone size: -
J gene: TRBJ1-1
D gene: TRBD1
V gene: TRBV19
CDR3 DNA: TGTGCCAGTAGAAGTGACAGGGGGAACACTGAAGCTTTCTTT
CDR3 protein: CASRSDRGNTEAFF

clone size: once
J gene: TRBJ1-4
D gene: -
V gene: TRBV30
CDR3 DNA: TGTGCCTGCCCGGGACCGACTAATGAAAAACTGTTTTTT
CDR3 protein: CACPGPTNEKLFF

clone size: -
J gene: TRBJ1-6
D gene: -
V gene: TRBV6-1
CDR3 DNA: TGTGCCAGGCCCCCAAAACCCTCAAGGTTTTCACCCCTCCACTTT
CDR3 protein: CARPPKPSRFSPLHF

clone size: -
J gene: TRBJ2-7
D gene: -
V gene: TRBV5-4
CDR3 DNA: TGTGCCAGCAGCGGTCAGAGGGCGGGTTTTGACGAGCAGTACTTC
CDR3 protein: CASSGQRAGFDEQYF

clone size: -
J gene: TRBJ2-7
D gene: -
V gene: TRBV9
CDR3 DNA: TGTGCCAGCAGCGTAGGTGTCACCTCGTACGAGCAGTACTTC
CDR3 protein: CASSVGVTSYEQYF

clone size: few
J gene: TRBJ2-7
D gene: -
V gene: TRBV7-3
CDR3 DNA: TGTGCCAGCAGCTTGGGTCCCGGGTCCTACGAGCAGTACTTC
CDR3 protein: CASSLGPGSYEQYF

clone size: -
J gene: TRBJ1-2
D gene: TRBD1
V gene: TRBV30
CDR3 DNA: TGTGCCTGGAGCACAGGGGGTTATTCCTATGGCTACACCTTC
CDR3 protein: CAWSTGGYSYGYTF

clone size: few
J gene: TRBJ2-7
D gene: TRBD1
V gene: TRBV29-1
CDR3 DNA: TGCAGCGTTGAACAGGGGGCACGAAACGAGCAGTACTTC
CDR3 protein: CSVEQGARNEQYF

clone size: -
J gene: TRBJ1-1
D gene: -
V gene: TRBV9
CDR3 DNA: TGTGCCAGCAGCTTCCTCCCGGGTACGACTGAAGCTTTCTTT
CDR3 protein: CASSFLPGTTEAFF

clone size: -
J gene: TRBJ1-2
D gene: -
V gene: TRBV20-1
CDR3 DNA: TGCAGTGCGACTTTGTCAGGGTCTGGCTACACCTTC
CDR3 protein: CSATLSGSGYTF

clone size: -
J gene: TRBJ1-4
D gene: -
V gene: TRBV25-1
CDR3 DNA: TGTGCCAGCAGTGAATCCGACAGACCTAATGAAAAACTGTTTTTT
CDR3 protein: CASSESDRPNEKLFF

clone size: -
J gene: TRBJ2-7
D gene: -
V gene: TRBV6-5
CDR3 DNA: TGTGCCAGCAGACCCCCCCAGGGGGGCGAGCAGTACTTC
CDR3 protein: CASRPPQGGEQYF

clone size: -
J gene: TRBJ2-1
D gene: -
V gene: TRBV6-6
CDR3 DNA: TGTGCCAGCAGTTCGAGGGGATATAGGAATGAGCAGTTCTTC
CDR3 protein: CASSSRGYRNEQFF

clone size: -
J gene: TRBJ2-1
D gene: -
V gene: TRBV25-1
CDR3 DNA: TGTGCCAGCAGTGAAGGTCACCCGGGCTTCCCCTACAATGAGCAGTTCTTC
CDR3 protein: CASSEGHPGFPYNEQFF

clone size: -
J gene: TRBJ1-6
D gene: -
V gene: TRBV29-1
CDR3 DNA: TGCAGCGTTCAGACAGCTCCTAATTCACCCCTCCACTTT
CDR3 protein: CSVQTAPNSPLHF

clone size: -
J gene: TRBJ1-2
D gene: -
V gene: TRBV30
CDR3 DNA: TGTGCCCTGATTGAGGCAGGGGACTATGGCTACACCTTC
CDR3 protein: CALIEAGDYGYTF